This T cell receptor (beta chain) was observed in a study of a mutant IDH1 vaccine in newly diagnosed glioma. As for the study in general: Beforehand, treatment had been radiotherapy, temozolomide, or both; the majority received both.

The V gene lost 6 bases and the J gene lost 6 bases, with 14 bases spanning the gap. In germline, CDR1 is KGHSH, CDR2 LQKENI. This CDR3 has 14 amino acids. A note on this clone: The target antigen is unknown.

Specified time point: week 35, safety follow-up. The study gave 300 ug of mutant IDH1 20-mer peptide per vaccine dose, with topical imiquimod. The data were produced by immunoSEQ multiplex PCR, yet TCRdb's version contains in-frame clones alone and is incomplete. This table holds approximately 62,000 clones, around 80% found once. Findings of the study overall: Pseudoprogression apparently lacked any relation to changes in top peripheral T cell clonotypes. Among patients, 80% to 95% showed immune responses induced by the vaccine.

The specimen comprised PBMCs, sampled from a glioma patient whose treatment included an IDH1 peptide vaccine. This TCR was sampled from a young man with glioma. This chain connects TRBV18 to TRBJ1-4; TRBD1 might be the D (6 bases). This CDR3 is CASSQLHRDEKLFF. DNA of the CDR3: TGTGCCAGCTCGCAGCTACACAGGGATGAAAAACTGTTTTTT.